This paragraph reports one TCR beta chain. The antigen is unknown. Trimming removed 2 bases from V and 6 bases from J, with 11 bases in between. Germline values: CDR1 SEHNR, CDR2 FQNEAQ (reference sequence). The CDR3 sequence is 13 residues long. The data originate from a study of T cells in tuberculosis. Study in general: In South Africa, adults with active tuberculosis were compared with IGRA-negative and latently infected IGRA-positive adolescents.

Findings of the study overall: The TCR-beta difference was not significant; alpha differences partly reflected length. Classification accuracy was 85% to 90% (AUROC 0.8 to 0.9) with the GMM-specific repertoire.

Sequencing was performed with immunoSEQ multiplex PCR; in TCRdb, only in-frame clones are kept and a portion is missing. In the table there are 20,000 to 25,000 clones, more than 95% of which are singletons. Material: PBMCs. The genes are TRBV7-9 and TRBJ2-7, with TRBD2 as a possible D gene (6 bases). The origin of this receptor is a donor between 5 and 29 years old with latent tuberculosis or without tuberculosis infection. The DNA of the CDR3 is TGTGCCAGCAGCTTACAGGAGGAGGGCGAGCAGTACTTC. It encodes CASSLQEEGEQYF.